This T cell receptor (beta chain) was identified in a study of post-analysis software for immune sequencing data. This clonotype was found a few times. The antigen is unknown. Whole-study results and caveats: Higher frequency in patients than in controls was seen for 5 or 6 TRBV segments, with TRBV5-6, TRBV5-1 and TRBV20-1 among them. Diversity measured as normalized Chao1 was significantly lower in multiple sclerosis patients than in controls.

Unique molecular identifiers were built into the TCR beta cDNA libraries. MiXCR, applied by TCRdb to the PCR reads, yields one record per CDR3 protein. The table shows 450,000 or so distinct CDR3 sequences, with roughly 45% occurring only once. The J segment lost 1 base and the V segment lost 10 bases, leaving 10 bases of the junction unmatched. CDR3 length: 15 amino acids. CDR1 is ENHRY, CDR2 SYGVKD, per germline. The sample was blood. This sequence was found in a girl between 10 and 17 years old with multiple sclerosis. This rearrangement joins TRBV10-3 to TRBJ2-1, with 7 bases lining up with TRBD1. In DNA form, the CDR3 reads TGTGCCACCAGAGGTGGGACAGTATCCTACAATGAGCAGTTCTTC. Residues: CATRGGTVSYNEQFF.